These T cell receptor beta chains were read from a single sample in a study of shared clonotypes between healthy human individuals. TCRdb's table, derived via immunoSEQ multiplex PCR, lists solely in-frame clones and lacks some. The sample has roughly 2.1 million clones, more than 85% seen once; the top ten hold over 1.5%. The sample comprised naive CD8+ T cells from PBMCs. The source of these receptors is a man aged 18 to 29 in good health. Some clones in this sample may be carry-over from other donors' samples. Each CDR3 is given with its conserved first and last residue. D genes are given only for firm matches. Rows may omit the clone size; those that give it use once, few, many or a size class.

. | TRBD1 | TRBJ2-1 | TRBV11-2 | CASSLWDRKLNEQFF | TGTGCCAGCAGCTTGTGGGACAGGAAGCTCAATGAGCAGTTCTTC
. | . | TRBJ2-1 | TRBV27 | CASSLTASYNEQFF | TGTGCCAGCAGTTTAACGGCGAGCTACAATGAGCAGTTCTTC
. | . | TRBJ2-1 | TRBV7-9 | CASSETYNEQFF | TGTGCCAGCAGCGAAACCTACAATGAGCAGTTCTTC
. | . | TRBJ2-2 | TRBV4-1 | CASSQFPSGSAGELFF | TGCGCCAGCAGCCAATTTCCCTCGGGCAGTGCGGGGGAGCTGTTTTTT
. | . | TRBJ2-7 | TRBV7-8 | CASSLGGGPSEQYF | TGTGCCAGCAGCTTAGGTGGCGGGCCCTCGGAGCAGTACTTC
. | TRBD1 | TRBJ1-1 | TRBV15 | CATSPRTGVMNTEAFF | TGTGCCACCAGCCCCCGGACAGGCGTCATGAACACTGAAGCTTTCTTT
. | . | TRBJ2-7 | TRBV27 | CASSPSPGRGYEQYF | TGTGCCAGCAGTCCCTCCCCGGGACGTGGCTACGAGCAGTACTTC
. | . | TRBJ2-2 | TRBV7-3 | CASSLNSGRGNTGELFF | TGTGCCAGCAGCTTAAATTCTGGAAGGGGGAACACCGGGGAGCTGTTTTTT
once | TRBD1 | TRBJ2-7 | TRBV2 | CASSGGQGFDEQYF | TGTGCCAGCAGTGGGGGACAGGGCTTTGACGAGCAGTACTTC
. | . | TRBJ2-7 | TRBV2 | CASSTSGGPVRSYEQYF | TGTGCCAGCAGTACATCTGGGGGGCCGGTGAGGTCCTACGAGCAGTACTTC
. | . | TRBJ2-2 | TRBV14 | CASSQVGGNPPGELFF | TGTGCCAGCAGCCAAGTCGGTGGGAATCCGCCCGGGGAGCTGTTTTTT